The T cell receptor beta chain described here comes from a study of blood T cell repertoires in COVID-19. Trimming removed 3 bases at V and 0 bases at J, with 9 bases between. Germline V gene data show CDR1 as SGHVS and CDR2 as FQNEAQ. The CDR3 extends over 14 amino acids. Data came from immunoSEQ multiplex PCR; TCRdb stores just in-frame clones and leaves some out. In the table there are tens of thousands of clones, approximately 86% of which are singletons. V usage is TRBV7-8 and J usage is TRBJ2-7; D ambiguous. The clonotype originates from a man aged 55 to 70 with active or convalescent COVID-19. Specimen: peripheral blood. CDR3 DNA sequence: TGTGCCAGCAGCTTTTATCTCCGCTCCTACGAGCAGTACTTC. Protein product: CASSFYLRSYEQYF.